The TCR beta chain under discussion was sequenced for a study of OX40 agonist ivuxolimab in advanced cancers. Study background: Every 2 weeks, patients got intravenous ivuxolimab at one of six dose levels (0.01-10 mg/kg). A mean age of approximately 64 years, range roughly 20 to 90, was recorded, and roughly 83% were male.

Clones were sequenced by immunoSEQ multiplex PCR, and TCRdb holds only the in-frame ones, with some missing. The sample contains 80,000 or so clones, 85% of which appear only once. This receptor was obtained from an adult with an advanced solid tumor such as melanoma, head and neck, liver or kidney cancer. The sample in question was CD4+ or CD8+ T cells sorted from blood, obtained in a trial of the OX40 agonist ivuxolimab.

The CDR3 bases are TGTGCCATCACGGACGGCCGCCCTGACACTGAAGCTTTCTTT. This sequence encodes CAITDGRPDTEAFF. The chain couples TRBV10-3 to TRBJ1-1; no firm D call. The V end lost 7 bases, the J end lost 3 bases, and 15 bases lay between the germline ends. Germline V lookup: CDR1 ENHRY, CDR2 SYGVKD. The CDR3 has 14 amino acids.